There are many counts of the clone carrying this TCR beta chain. Its antigen is as yet unknown. These data are taken from a study of T cells after yellow fever vaccination. The wider study: It was SMART-Seq v4 Ultra Low Input that prepared the fractions with low cell numbers. General study results and limits: A weaker but faster secondary response was observed, peaking on day 5 versus 15. Clonotypes shared by both compartments, CD4 and CD8, made up a small share.

Germline-derived CDR1 and CDR2 are SGHRS and YFSETQ. The CDR3 contains 12 residues. The V gene lost 9 bases and the J gene lost 2 bases, with 9 bases spanning the gap. Production of TCR cDNA was by 5'RACE template switching, which also added a universal primer site and UMIs. Each CDR3 protein gets one entry after TCRdb re-called the 5' RACE reads with MiXCR. The sample contains 200,000 to 300,000 distinct CDR3 sequences, approximately 3.8% of which appear only once. Source: PBMCs, taken 15 days after the yellow fever booster vaccination. This receptor was identified in a man younger than 35 who received the YFV17D yellow fever vaccine. V is TRBV5-1 and J is TRBJ2-1; tentatively, D is TRBD1 (5 bases). DNA for the CDR3: TGCGCCAACACGACAGCCTACAATGAGCAGTTCTTC. This codes for CANTTAYNEQFF.